Listed below are T cell receptor beta chains from one sample, sequenced in a study of T-cell reconstitution after alpha-beta-depleted transplantation in children. TCRdb re-analysed the PCR reads in MiXCR, keeping a single row per CDR3 protein. The sample consists of about 540,000 distinct CDR3 sequences, around 16% of them appearing once. The input for sequencing was PBMCs from the stem cell graft donor, taken from the stem cell graft. Receptor source: a human donor who donated a stem cell graft to a child with acute lymphoblastic leukemia. The CDR3 runs from the conserved cysteine through the conserved F or W. Each record gives: V gene, CDR3 length, J gene, CDR3 protein.

TRBV7-3	16	TRBJ2-1	CASSRLRAGNPNEQFF
TRBV6-5	14	TRBJ1-1	CASSYQGDGTEAFF
TRBV4-2	13	TRBJ2-7	CASSEGRLYEQYF
TRBV4-2	12	TRBJ1-1	CASSLTGTGAFF
TRBV12-3/TRBV12-4	12	TRBJ2-4	CAINWAKNIQYF
TRBV5-1	15	TRBJ2-7	CASRYPGTGADEQYF
TRBV6-2/TRBV6-3	14	TRBJ1-3	CASSLTRVANTIYF
TRBV29-1	13	TRBJ2-3	CSVSADSTDTQYF
TRBV6-2/TRBV6-3	14	TRBJ2-5	CASSHSAVQETQYF
TRBV4-1	14	TRBJ1-6	CASSQGTVTPPLHF
TRBV5-5	17	TRBJ2-7	CASSQTTGGKATYEQYF
TRBV29-1	12	TRBJ2-7	CSVVGVGYEQYF
TRBV5-1	16	TRBJ2-1	CASSLEGGFSYNEQFF
TRBV12-3/TRBV12-4	15	TRBJ2-3	CASSFWSGRSDTQYF
TRBV3-1	16	TRBJ2-7	CASSHEGAHHPYEQYF
TRBV19	17	TRBJ2-2	CASSIVGTEIFTGELFF
TRBV7-2	16	TRBJ2-7	CAIIDPGDRITYEQYF
TRBV5-1	14	TRBJ2-1	CASSLGQAYNEQFF
TRBV5-1	15	TRBJ2-3	CAGSLATGLADTQYF
TRBV7-9	14	TRBJ2-1	CASSPEVSYNEQFF
TRBV29-1	16	TRBJ1-1	CSVGSGTGVFRTEAFF
TRBV4-1	15	TRBJ2-7	CASSREVGSIDEQYF
TRBV20-1	19	TRBJ2-5	CSARAPGRTLAGVWETQYF